This T cell receptor (beta chain) was observed in a study of blood T cell repertoires in COVID-19. Study-level information: Acute-phase and convalescent COVID-19 samples originated in the United States, Italy and Spain. From T cells, B-cell-depleted T cells, or PBMCs came the material, which was cDNA or gDNA.

CDR3 size: 13 residues. Germline loops: CDR1 MGHRA, CDR2 YSYEKL. V shed 4 bases and J shed 8 bases, with 12 bases lying between them. The authors' processing: The assay estimated nucleated cells by amplifying reference gene primers. The protocol was immunoSEQ multiplex PCR, while the TCRdb copy is restricted to in-frame clones and leaves out a portion. That table is the source of V, J and clone size, and D and trimming were worked out from the DNA. The repertoire holds 310,000 or so clones, with 87% as singletons. The participants were between about 18 and 95 years old and came from under 25 US areas.

The chain carries TRBV4-1 and TRBJ2-1, with D perhaps TRBD2 (5 bases). This receptor was taken from a woman aged 18-30 years who had recovered from COVID-19. The sequenced material came from PBMCs or T cells enriched from blood (not recorded which). The CDR3 reads CASSPIRGDEQFF. The CDR3 nucleotides are TGCGCCAGCAGCCCTATACGGGGAGATGAGCAGTTCTTC.